This T cell receptor (beta chain) was sequenced in a study of CD8 T cells in ankylosing spondylitis. Findings and limits, study-wide: About 8 highly homologous variants made up a TCR beta motif that seemed to typify ankylosing spondylitis blood.

Germline values: CDR1 SEHNR, CDR2 FQNEAQ (reference sequence). The germline V and J ends were trimmed by 6 bases and 7 bases, with 19 bases remaining between them. CDR3 length equals 14 residues. Comments on this clonotype: Its antigen remains unknown.

Each CDR3 protein is one row after TCRdb ran MiXCR on the 5' RACE reads. The sample has approximately 540,000 distinct CDR3 sequences; roughly 12% are singletons. The source material was blood, either unsorted or a sorted T cell fraction (not recorded which). The chain carries TRBV7-9 and TRBJ2-7; D perhaps matches TRBD2 (6 bases). This receptor was obtained from a male donor with ankylosing spondylitis. The CDR3, as DNA: TGTGCCAGCAGTCAAGCGGGCCTATCAAAGGAGCAGTACTTC. This encodes CASSQAGLSKEQYF.